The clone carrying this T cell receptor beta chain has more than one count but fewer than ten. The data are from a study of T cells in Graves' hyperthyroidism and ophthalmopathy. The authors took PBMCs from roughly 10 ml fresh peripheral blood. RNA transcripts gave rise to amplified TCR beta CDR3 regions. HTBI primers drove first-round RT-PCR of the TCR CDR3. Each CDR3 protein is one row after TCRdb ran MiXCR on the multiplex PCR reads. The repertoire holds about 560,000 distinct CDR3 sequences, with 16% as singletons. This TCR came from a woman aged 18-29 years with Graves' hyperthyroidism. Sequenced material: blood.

CDR3 coding DNA: TGCGCCAGCACTAAACAGGGTTTTGAGCAGTTCTTC. It yields the protein CASTKQGFEQFF. J is TRBJ2-1 and V is TRBV10-2; a weak D match, TRBD1 (6 bases). V was shortened by 7 bases and J by 9 bases, with 13 bases between the two germline ends. Germline V gene lookup returns CDR1 WSHSY and CDR2 SAAADI. The length of the CDR3 is 12 residues.